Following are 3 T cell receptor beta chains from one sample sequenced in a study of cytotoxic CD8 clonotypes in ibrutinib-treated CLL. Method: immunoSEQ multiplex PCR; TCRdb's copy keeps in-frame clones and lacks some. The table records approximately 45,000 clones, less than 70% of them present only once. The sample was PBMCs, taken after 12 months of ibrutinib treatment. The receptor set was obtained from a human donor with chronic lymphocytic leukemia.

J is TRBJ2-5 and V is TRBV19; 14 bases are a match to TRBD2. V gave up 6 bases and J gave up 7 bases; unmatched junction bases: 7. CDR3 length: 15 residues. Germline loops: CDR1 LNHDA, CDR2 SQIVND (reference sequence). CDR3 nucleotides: TGTGCCAGTAGGGGGACTAGCGGGGGCCTCGGGACCCAGTACTTC. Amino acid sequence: CASRGTSGGLGTQYF.

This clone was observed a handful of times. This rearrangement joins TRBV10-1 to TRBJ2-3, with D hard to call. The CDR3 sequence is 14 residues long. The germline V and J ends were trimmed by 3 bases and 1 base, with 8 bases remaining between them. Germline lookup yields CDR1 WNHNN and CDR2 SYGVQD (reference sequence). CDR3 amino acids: CASSDGFGTDTQYF. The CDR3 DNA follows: TGCGCCAGCAGTGACGGATTCGGCACAGATACGCAGTATTTT.

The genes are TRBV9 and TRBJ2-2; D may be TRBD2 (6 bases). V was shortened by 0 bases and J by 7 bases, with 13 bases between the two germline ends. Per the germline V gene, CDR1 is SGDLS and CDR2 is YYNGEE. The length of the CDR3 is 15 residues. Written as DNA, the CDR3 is TGTGCCAGCAGCGTAGCGGGACTTGGGATCGGGGAGCTGTTTTTT. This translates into CASSVAGLGIGELFF.